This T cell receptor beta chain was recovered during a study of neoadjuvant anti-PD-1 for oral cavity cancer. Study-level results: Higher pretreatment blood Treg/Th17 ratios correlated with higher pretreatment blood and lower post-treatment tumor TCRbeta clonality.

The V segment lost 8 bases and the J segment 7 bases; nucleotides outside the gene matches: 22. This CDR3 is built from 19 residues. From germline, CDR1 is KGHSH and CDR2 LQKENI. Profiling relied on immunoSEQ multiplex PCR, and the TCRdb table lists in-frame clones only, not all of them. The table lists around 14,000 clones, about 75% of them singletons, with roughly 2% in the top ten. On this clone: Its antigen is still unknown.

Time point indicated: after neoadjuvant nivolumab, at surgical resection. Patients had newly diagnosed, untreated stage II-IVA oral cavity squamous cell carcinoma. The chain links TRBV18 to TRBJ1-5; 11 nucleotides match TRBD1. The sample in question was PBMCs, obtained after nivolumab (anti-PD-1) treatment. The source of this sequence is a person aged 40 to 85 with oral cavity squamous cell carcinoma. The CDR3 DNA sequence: TGTGCCAGCACCCTAGGATCTAGTGGGACAGGGGGGTCCCCGCAGCCCCAGCATTTT. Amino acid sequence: CASTLGSSGTGGSPQPQHF.